This passage covers 5 T cell receptor beta chains from one sample sequenced in a study of T cells in Graves' hyperthyroidism and ophthalmopathy. From RNA transcripts, TCR beta CDR3 regions were amplified. HTBI primers were the set used in a first-round RT-PCR of the TCR CDR3. TCRdb recomputed calls from the multiplex PCR reads with MiXCR, one row per CDR3 protein. The sample holds about 290,000 distinct CDR3 sequences, roughly 18% seen once. The material sequenced was blood. These receptors were collected from a man between 50 and 59 years old with Graves' ophthalmopathy.

This chain uses TRBV10-2 with TRBJ2-7; 7 bases match TRBD1. Germline CDR1 WSHSY, CDR2 SAAADI. The J segment lost 2 bases and the V segment lost 5 bases, leaving 3 bases of the junction unmatched. The CDR3 spans 13 residues. CDR3 nucleotide sequence: TGCGCCAGCAGTCACGACAGGGCCTACGAGCAGTACTTC. This encodes CASSHDRAYEQYF.

The J gene is TRBJ2-4, the V gene TRBV28; D might be TRBD2 (5 bases). The CDR3 loop spans 13 amino acids. Germline assignment: CDR1 MDHEN and CDR2 SYDVKM. V shed 6 bases and J shed 1 base, with 7 bases lying between them. CDR3 DNA: TGTGCCAGCAGAGAGGGTGCCAAAAACATTCAGTACTTC. Amino acids: CASREGAKNIQYF.

V is TRBV20-1 and J is TRBJ2-5, with 12 bases matching TRBD1. The V segment lost 6 bases and the J segment 4 bases; nucleotides outside the gene matches: 9. This CDR3 region has 15 residues. CDR1 DFQATT and CDR2 SNEGSKA come from the germline V gene (reference sequence). CDR3 amino acids: CSATGTGGIGETQYF. The CDR3 nucleotides read TGCAGTGCCACCGGGACAGGGGGCATCGGAGAGACCCAGTACTTC.

The J gene is TRBJ1-1, the V gene TRBV6-1; possible D gene TRBD1, 6 bases. The CDR3 runs to 15 residues. Germline values: CDR1 MNHNS, CDR2 SASEGT. V was shortened by 7 bases and J by 0 bases, with 15 bases between the two germline ends. CDR3 sequence reads: CASIVRGTMNTEAFF. Written as DNA, the CDR3 is TGTGCCAGCATAGTTAGGGGGACCATGAACACTGAAGCTTTCTTT.

V gene TRBV19 combines with J gene TRBJ2-7; 10 bases are shared with TRBD2. CDR3 length equals 15 residues. Germline CDR1 reads LNHDA; CDR2 reads SQIVND (reference sequence). The ends lost 6 bases at V and 6 bases at J; junction bases unmatched: 11. CDR3: CASSWTSGAPSEQYF. As DNA, the CDR3 is TGTGCCAGTAGCTGGACTAGCGGTGCACCTAGCGAGCAGTACTTC.